Sequencing of this TCR beta chain was carried out in a study of T cell responses to AZD1222 COVID-19 vaccine. Whole-study results and caveats: Dominant CD4 TCR responses targeted spike regions 160-218 and 743-854. Seropositive at baseline were only a handful of AZD1222 recipients.

Of note for this clone: The antigen is undetermined.

The CDR3 contains 14 residues. The V and J ends lost 4 bases and 8 bases respectively, with 14 bases between them. The germline V gene encodes CDR1 MGHDK and CDR2 SYGVNS. The protocol was immunoSEQ multiplex PCR, while the TCRdb copy is restricted to in-frame clones and leaves out a portion. In the table there are roughly 200,000 clones, roughly 91% of which are singletons. The chain couples TRBV25-1 to TRBJ1-4; the D is unclear. This sample comprised peripheral blood, obtained 28 days after the second dose of the MenACWY control vaccine. This receptor was taken from an adult who received the MenACWY meningococcal vaccine as a control. This chain's CDR3 is CASSASRGWEKLFF. The DNA of the CDR3 is TGTGCCAGCAGTGCGTCACGGGGTTGGGAAAAACTGTTTTTT.